This paragraph covers one T cell receptor beta chain sequence. This clone's antigen is unknown. Base qualities are not provided; no much larger clone lies one nucleotide away. The CDR3 has 17 amino acids, counting the end cysteine and phenylalanine. The DNA shown is the 51-base CDR3, in frame from base 1. According to the germline V gene, CDR1 reads MNHNS and CDR2 reads SASEGT. Germline trimming: 1 base from V, 6 bases from J; junction bases outside gene matches: 9. The reads were generated on an Illumina HiSeq 1500. Using fastp at Q25 and MiXCR, TCRdb reprocessed the public reads and kept productive beta chains. CDR3 protein duplicates are merged, each entry listing the most common genes and DNA. The sample profile shows about 740,000 distinct CDR3 sequences; 35% to 45% of them were found once. 2.8% of the sample goes to the ten largest clones. This sample is part of a study of T cell repertoires in cytomegalovirus infection (dated by TCRdb to the late 2010s). For context, the study as a whole: Donor HLA type was relevant to the analysis, because carriage of CMV infection together with the matching HLA type was indicated by public TCR beta signatures. Broader findings and caveats from the paper: The ex vivo response was dominated by HLA-C-restricted CMV-specific TCR beta clonotypes, which also provided the single most frequent clonotype in two of eight donors. Carriers of CMV infection plus the relevant HLA type were discriminated by the cumulative frequency of public TCR beta family members in the study cohort and in an independent approximately 360-donor cohort.

Sample: PBMCs. The sequence joins TRBV6-1 to TRBJ2-3, with 11 bases aligning to TRBD2. The receptor's source is a human donor in good health (CMV status not recorded). Some clones in this sample may be carry-over from other donors' samples. CDR3 protein: CASSEGEASGRTDTQYF. The nucleotide sequence is TGTGCCAGCAGTGAAGGCGAAGCTAGCGGGAGGACCGATACGCAGTATTTT.